This T cell receptor (beta chain) was found in a study of PD-1 blockade in classical Hodgkin lymphoma. Findings and caveats of the study: A reduction in baseline TCR diversity was reportedly seen in newly diagnosed patients relative to healthy donors. Prior therapy or disease activity may underlie the repertoire differences, whose causes remain undefined.

Trimming removed 4 bases from V and 1 base from J, with 11 bases in between. CDR3 length: 14 residues. Germline V gene data show CDR1 as SGHRS and CDR2 as YFSETQ. Indicated time point: newly diagnosed, previously untreated cHL patient sample. Magnetic negative selection served to purify CD4+ T cells out of PBMCs that had been thawed. It was PBMCs in newly diagnosed, untreated classical Hodgkin lymphoma that served as comparison. Note on this clone: Antigen specificity is unknown.

The protocol was immunoSEQ multiplex PCR, while the TCRdb copy is restricted to in-frame clones and leaves out a portion. The repertoire holds 20,000 to 25,000 clones, with 90% to 95% as singletons. Sequenced: CD4+ T cells from blood. The genes are TRBV5-1 and TRBJ1-1; TRBD1 might be the D (5 bases). This clonotype was obtained from a human donor with classical Hodgkin lymphoma. The CDR3 DNA reads TGCGCCAGCAGCCCCAGACAGCCGAACACTGAAGCTTTCTTT. It yields the protein CASSPRQPNTEAFF. The full variable domain, rest sourced from reference TRBV5-1 and TRBJ1-1, is KAGVTQTPRYLIKTRGQQVTLSCSPISGHRSVSWYQQTPGQGLQFLFEYFSETQRNKGNFPGRFSGRQFSNSRSEMNVSTLELGDSALYLCASSPRQPNTEAFFGQGTRLTVV.